The following is a TCR beta chain sequence with its context. This entry is derived from a study of blood T cell repertoires in COVID-19. Across the whole study: COVID-19 samples, acute and convalescent, were from the United States, Italy and Spain. From T cells, B-cell-depleted T cells, or PBMCs came the material, which was cDNA or gDNA.

Methods used by the authors: Reference gene primers were amplified, and this amplification served to estimate nucleated cell counts. TCRdb's table, derived via immunoSEQ multiplex PCR, lists solely in-frame clones and lacks some. V and J calls and clone size are those listed in that table; D and trimming were worked out from the DNA. Of over 30,000 clones listed, 75% are singletons. CDR1 WNHNN and CDR2 SYGVQD come from the germline V gene (reference sequence). The V gene end was trimmed by 6 bases and the J gene end by 4 bases; junction bases not matched to a gene: 4. The CDR3 covers 13 residues. Sequencing was done on a sample of peripheral blood. The source is an elderly man with active or convalescent COVID-19. The gene calls are TRBV10-1 and TRBJ2-5; 8 bases line up with TRBD2. DNA of the CDR3: TGCGCCAGCAGCACTAGCGGAGGAGAGACCCAGTACTTC. Translation: CASSTSGGETQYF.